This TCR beta chain was observed in a study of T cell responses to AZD1222 COVID-19 vaccine. This CDR3 has 17 residues. CDR1 SGHVS and CDR2 FNYEAQ come from the germline V gene. V lost 2 bases and J lost 2, with 19 bases in between. The repertoire was sequenced with immunoSEQ multiplex PCR; TCRdb's copy has only in-frame clones and lacks some. The data show 90,000 to 150,000 clones, around 87% seen once. Sequencing used peripheral blood, obtained on day 0 of AZD1222 vaccination. The rearrangement uses TRBV7-6 and TRBJ2-7; unclear D gene. The TCR sequence derives from an adult in good health. The CDR3: CASSLPLPGPGPYEQYF. The CDR3 DNA reads TGTGCCAGCAGCTTACCCCTACCGGGCCCCGGGCCCTACGAGCAGTACTTC.